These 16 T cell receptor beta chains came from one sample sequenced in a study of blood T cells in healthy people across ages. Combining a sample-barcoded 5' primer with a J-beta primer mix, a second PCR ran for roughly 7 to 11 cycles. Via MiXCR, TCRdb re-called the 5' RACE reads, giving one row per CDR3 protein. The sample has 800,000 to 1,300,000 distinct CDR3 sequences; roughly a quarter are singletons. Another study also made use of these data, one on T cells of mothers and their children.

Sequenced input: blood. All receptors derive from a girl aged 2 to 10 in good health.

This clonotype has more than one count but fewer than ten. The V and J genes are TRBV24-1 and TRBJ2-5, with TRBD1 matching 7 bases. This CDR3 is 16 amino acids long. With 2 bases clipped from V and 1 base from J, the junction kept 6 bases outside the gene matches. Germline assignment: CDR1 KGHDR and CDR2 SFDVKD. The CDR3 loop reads CATSDSARTGQETQYF. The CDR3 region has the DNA TGTGCCACCAGTGATTCCGCGCGGACAGGCCAAGAGACCCAGTACTTC.

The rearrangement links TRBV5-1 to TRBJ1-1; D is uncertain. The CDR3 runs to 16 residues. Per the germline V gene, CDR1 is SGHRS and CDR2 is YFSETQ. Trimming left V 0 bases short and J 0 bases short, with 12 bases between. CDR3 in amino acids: CASSLVSGDLNTEAFF. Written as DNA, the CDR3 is TGCGCCAGCAGCTTGGTGAGTGGGGATTTGAACACTGAAGCTTTCTTT.

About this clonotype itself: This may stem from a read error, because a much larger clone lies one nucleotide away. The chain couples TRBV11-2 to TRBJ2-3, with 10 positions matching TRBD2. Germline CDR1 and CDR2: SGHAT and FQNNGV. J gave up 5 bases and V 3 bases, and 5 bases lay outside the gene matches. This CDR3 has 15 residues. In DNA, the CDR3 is TGTGCCAGCAGCTTCCTAGCGGGAGTTAAAGATACGCAGTATTTT. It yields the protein CASSFLAGVKDTQYF.

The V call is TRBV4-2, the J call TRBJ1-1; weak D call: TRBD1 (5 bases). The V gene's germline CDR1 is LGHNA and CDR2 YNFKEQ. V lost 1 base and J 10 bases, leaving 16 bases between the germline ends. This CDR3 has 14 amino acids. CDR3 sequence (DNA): TGTGCCAGCAGCCAAGTTCGACAGTCAATAACAGCTTTCTTT. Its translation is CASSQVRQSITAFF.

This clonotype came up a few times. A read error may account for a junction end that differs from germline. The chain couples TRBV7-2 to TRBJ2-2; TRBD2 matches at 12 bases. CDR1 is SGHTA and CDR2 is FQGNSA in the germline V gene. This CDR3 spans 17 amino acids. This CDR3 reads CAGSLVSLAGGTGELFF. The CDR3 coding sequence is TGTGCCGGCAGCTTAGTTTCACTAGCGGGGGGCACCGGGGAGCTGTTTTTT. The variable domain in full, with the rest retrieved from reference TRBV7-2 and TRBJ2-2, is GAGVSQSPSNKVTEKGKDVELRCDPISGHTALYWYRQSLGQGLEFLIYFQGNSAPDKSGLPSDRFSAERTGGSVSTLTIQRTQQEDSAVYLCAGSLVSLAGGTGELFFGEGSRLTVL.

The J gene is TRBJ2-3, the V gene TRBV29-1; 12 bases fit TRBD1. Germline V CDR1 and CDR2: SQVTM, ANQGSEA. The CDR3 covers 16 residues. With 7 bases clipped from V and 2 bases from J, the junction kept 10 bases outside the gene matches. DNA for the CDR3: TGCAGCGCGACGGGACAGGGGGCCAAGGCCACAGATACGCAGTATTTT. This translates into CSATGQGAKATDTQYF.

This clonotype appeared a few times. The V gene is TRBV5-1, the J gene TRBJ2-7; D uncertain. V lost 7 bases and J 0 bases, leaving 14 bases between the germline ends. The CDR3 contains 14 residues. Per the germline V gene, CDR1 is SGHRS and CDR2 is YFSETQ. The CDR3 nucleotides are TGCGCCAGCGAGTCAGTCCCGAGCTCCTACGAGCAGTACTTC. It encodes CASESVPSSYEQYF.

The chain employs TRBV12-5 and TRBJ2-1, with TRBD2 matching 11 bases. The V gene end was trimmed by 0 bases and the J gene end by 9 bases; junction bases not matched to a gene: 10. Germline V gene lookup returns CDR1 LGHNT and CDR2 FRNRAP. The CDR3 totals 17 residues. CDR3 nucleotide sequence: TGTGCTAGTGGTTTGGTATGGCTAGCGGGAGGTGAGGGTGAGCAGTTCTTC. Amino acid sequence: CASGLVWLAGGEGEQFF.

The CDR3: CASSQLVGNTEAFF. CDR3 nucleotides: TGTGCCAGCAGCCAATTAGTCGGGAACACTGAAGCTTTCTTT. V usage is TRBV4-2 and J usage is TRBJ1-1; D gene uncertain. The germline CDR1 and CDR2 sequences are LGHNA and YNFKEQ. Trimming cost V 2 bases and J 1 base, with 8 bases left between them. The CDR3 totals 14 residues.

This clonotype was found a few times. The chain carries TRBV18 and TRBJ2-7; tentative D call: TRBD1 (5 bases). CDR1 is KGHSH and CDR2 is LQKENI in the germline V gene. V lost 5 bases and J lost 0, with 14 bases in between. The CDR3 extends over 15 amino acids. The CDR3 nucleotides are TGTGCCAGCTCAAGTGGGGCAGACTCCTCCTACGAGCAGTACTTC. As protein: CASSSGADSSYEQYF.

CDR3 in amino acids: CASSLGGGCTGLTDTQYF. The CDR3 nucleotides read TGTGCCAGCAGCTTGGGAGGGGGCTGCACAGGGCTCACAGATACGCAGTATTTT. V and J are TRBV5-7 and TRBJ2-3; the match to TRBD1 covers 7 bases. TRBV5-7 is identified as an open reading frame with a role that is uncertain. J lost 2 bases, V lost 0 bases, and 12 bases had no gene match. The CDR3 has 18 amino acids.

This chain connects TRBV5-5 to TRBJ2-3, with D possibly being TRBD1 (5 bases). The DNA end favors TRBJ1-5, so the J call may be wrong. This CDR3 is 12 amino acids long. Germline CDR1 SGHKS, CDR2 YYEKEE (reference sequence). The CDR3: CASSGTPDTQHF. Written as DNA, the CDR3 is TGTGCCAGCAGCGGGACCCCAGATACGCAGCATTTT.

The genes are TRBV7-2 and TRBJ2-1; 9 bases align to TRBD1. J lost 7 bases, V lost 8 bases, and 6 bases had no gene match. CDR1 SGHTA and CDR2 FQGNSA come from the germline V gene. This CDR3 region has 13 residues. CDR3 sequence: CASLDRGGNEQFF. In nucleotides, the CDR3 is TGTGCCAGCCTAGACAGGGGGGGAAATGAGCAGTTCTTC.

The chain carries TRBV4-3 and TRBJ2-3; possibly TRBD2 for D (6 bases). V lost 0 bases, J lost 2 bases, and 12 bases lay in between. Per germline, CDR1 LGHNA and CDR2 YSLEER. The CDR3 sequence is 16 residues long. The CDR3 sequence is CASSQEISGYTDTQYF. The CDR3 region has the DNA TGCGCCAGCAGCCAAGAAATTAGCGGCTACACAGATACGCAGTATTTT.

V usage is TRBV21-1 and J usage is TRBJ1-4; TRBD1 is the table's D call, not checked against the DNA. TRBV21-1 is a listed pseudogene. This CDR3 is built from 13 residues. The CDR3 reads CAVQGARGEKLFF. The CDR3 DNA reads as TGTGCCGTCCAGGGGGCGCGAGGTGAAAAACTGTTTTTT.

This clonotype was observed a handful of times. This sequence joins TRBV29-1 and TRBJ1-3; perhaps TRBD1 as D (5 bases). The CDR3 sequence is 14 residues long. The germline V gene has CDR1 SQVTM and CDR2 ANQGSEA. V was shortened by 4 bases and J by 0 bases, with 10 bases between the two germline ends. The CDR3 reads CSVVGPSSGNTIYF. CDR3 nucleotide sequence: TGCAGCGTTGTGGGGCCGAGCTCTGGAAACACCATATATTTT.